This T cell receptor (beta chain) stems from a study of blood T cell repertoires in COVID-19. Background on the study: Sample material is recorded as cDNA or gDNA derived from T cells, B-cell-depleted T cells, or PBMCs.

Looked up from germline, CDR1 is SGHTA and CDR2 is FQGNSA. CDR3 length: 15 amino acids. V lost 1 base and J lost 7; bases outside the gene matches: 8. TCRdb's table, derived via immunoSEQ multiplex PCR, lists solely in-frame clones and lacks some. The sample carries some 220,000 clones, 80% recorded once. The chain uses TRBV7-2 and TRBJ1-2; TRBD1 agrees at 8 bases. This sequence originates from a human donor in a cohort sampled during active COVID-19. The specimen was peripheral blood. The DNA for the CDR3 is TGTGCCAGCAGCTTAGAGGCAGGGGGCCTTGGTGGCTACACCTTC. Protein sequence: CASSLEAGGLGGYTF.